A selection of T cell receptor beta chains follows, all from one sample in a study of PD-L1 blockade in urothelial cancer. Generated by immunoSEQ multiplex PCR, the TCRdb table keeps only in-frame clones and is missing some. The table lists tens of thousands of clones, 70% to 90% of them singletons, with 2.6% in the top ten. The material was PBMCs, obtained around atezolizumab (anti-PD-L1) treatment. The receptors come from a man in his sixties or seventies with urothelial cancer. The CDR3 runs from the conserved cysteine through the conserved F or W. The D gene is left open where the match is weak. The listing skips clone size in some rows; elsewhere it reads once, few, many or a size class.

.,.,TRBJ2-2,TRBV6-1,TGTGCCAGCAGTGAAACTATAGGAATCGGGGAGCTGTTTTTT,CASSETIGIGELFF
.,.,TRBJ1-3,TRBV5-6,TGTGCCAGCAGCTTGCCAGGGGCGGGAAACACCATATATTTT,CASSLPGAGNTIYF
TRBD1,.,TRBJ1-4,TRBV7-2,TGTGCCAGCAGTCCCCCGGACAGGGTTAACGAAAAACTGTTTTTT,CASSPPDRVNEKLFF
.,.,TRBJ1-5,TRBV2,TGTGCCAGCAGGTACAGGGTTGGCAATCAGCCCCAGCATTTT,CASRYRVGNQPQHF
TRBD1,few,TRBJ1-2,TRBV5-1,TGCGCCAGCAGCTTGGGACAGGGGTACCCCTATGGCTACACCTTC,CASSLGQGYPYGYTF
TRBD1,few,TRBJ2-1,TRBV19,TGTGCCAGTAGTCCGCTAAGGGACAGGGGAGAGAATGAGCAGTTCTTC,CASSPLRDRGENEQFF
TRBD1,.,TRBJ1-4,TRBV18,TGTGCCAGCTCAGGAACAGGGGTTGGTGATGAAAAACTGTTTTTT,CASSGTGVGDEKLFF
TRBD1,.,TRBJ1-5,TRBV18,TGTGCCAGCTCGGGACAGCTCAATCAGCCCCAGCATTTT,CASSGQLNQPQHF
.,.,TRBJ2-1,TRBV5-1,TGCGCCAGCAGCTTAAGCACAGGGAGCTCCTACAATGAGCAGTTCTTC,CASSLSTGSSYNEQFF
TRBD1,.,TRBJ1-1,TRBV7-2,TGTGCCAGCAGATGGGGACAGTACACTGAAGCTTTCTTT,CASRWGQYTEAFF
.,.,TRBJ2-7,TRBV10-3,TGTGCCATCACTCCGGGACAACAATACGAGCAGTACTTC,CAITPGQQYEQYF
.,.,TRBJ2-1,TRBV5-5,TGTGCCAGCACCGGCGGGACTGCATACAATGAGCAGTTCTTC,CASTGGTAYNEQFF
TRBD1,.,TRBJ1-4,TRBV15,TGTGCCACCAGCAGAGCCGGGACAGCAGATGAAAAACTGTTTTTT,CATSRAGTADEKLFF
.,.,TRBJ1-3,TRBV29-1,TGCAGCGTTCGGACAGCTGGAAACACCATATATTTT,CSVRTAGNTIYF
.,.,TRBJ2-7,TRBV10-1,TGCGCCAGCAGTGAGTCGGCGGGACAGAGTACCTACGAGCAGTACTTC,CASSESAGQSTYEQYF
.,.,TRBJ2-7,TRBV20-1,TGCAGTGCCCAACAGGGATACGAGCAGTACTTC,CSAQQGYEQYF
.,.,TRBJ2-3,TRBV6-1,TGTGCCAGCAGTGAAGCCCTCCTGGGAGGGCAGTATTTT,CASSEALLGGQYF
TRBD1,.,TRBJ1-2,TRBV27,TGTGCCAGCAGTTCCCTTAGACAGGGGATCTATGGCTACACCTTC,CASSSLRQGIYGYTF
TRBD1,.,TRBJ2-2,TRBV5-1,TGCGCCAGCAGCGCTCTTGGGACAGCCGGGGAGCTGTTTTTT,CASSALGTAGELFF
TRBD2,.,TRBJ2-3,TRBV27,TGTGCCAGCAGTTTATCTGGGGGAGGGACGGGAGATACGCAGTATTTT,CASSLSGGGTGDTQYF
.,.,TRBJ2-5,TRBV6-1,TGTGCCAGCCACCTTGACAGGCCCCAAGAGACCCAGTACTTC,CASHLDRPQETQYF
.,.,TRBJ1-2,TRBV30,TGTGCCTGGAGTGTCGCGGCAGCTCTCTCTGGGGGCTACACCTTC,CAWSVAAALSGGYTF
TRBD1,.,TRBJ1-2,TRBV4-1,TGCGCCAGCAGCTGGACCGACAGGGGAACTGGCTACACCTTC,CASSWTDRGTGYTF
.,.,TRBJ2-7,TRBV7-2,TGTGCCAGCAGCTTATTAAACGAGCAGTACTTC,CASSLLNEQYF
.,.,TRBJ2-1,TRBV6-4,TGTGCCAGCAGCCCATACAGTGCGCGCGAGCAGTTCTTC,CASSPYSAREQFF
.,.,TRBJ1-1,TRBV6-5,TGTGCCAGCAGTTACTCGAGTAGATGGAACACTGAAGCTTTCTTT,CASSYSSRWNTEAFF
.,.,TRBJ1-2,TRBV5-4,TGTGCCAGCAGCGAGGGGACATCTAACTATGGCTACACCTTC,CASSEGTSNYGYTF
.,.,TRBJ2-7,TRBV18,TGTGCCAGCTCACCACAGGACACCTACGAGCAGTACTTC,CASSPQDTYEQYF
TRBD1,.,TRBJ1-4,TRBV28,TGTGCCAGCGGAGGGACAGCGGCTAATGAAAAACTGTTTTTT,CASGGTAANEKLFF
TRBD2,.,TRBJ2-1,TRBV11-2,TGTGCCAGCAGCCCCCTGCGGGGGTCACTTAATGAGCAGTTCTTC,CASSPLRGSLNEQFF
.,.,TRBJ2-1,TRBV6-1,TGTGCCAGCAACGCGGTGCGTAGCGGTAATGAGCAGTTCTTC,CASNAVRSGNEQFF
TRBD1,.,TRBJ2-3,TRBV29-1,TGCAGCGTTGAGGAGGACAGGGCTGCTTCCGATACGCAGTATTTT,CSVEEDRAASDTQYF
.,.,TRBJ2-1,TRBV2,TGTGCCAGCAGTGATCGTCTAGCCGGACATGAGCAGTTCTTC,CASSDRLAGHEQFF
.,.,TRBJ2-2,TRBV5-1,TGCGCCAGCCTTTCTACCCCCACCGGGGAGCTGTTTTTT,CASLSTPTGELFF
TRBD2,.,TRBJ2-3,TRBV19,TGTGCCAGTAGTAGAGGACTAGCGGGAGTTGCAGATACGCAGTATTTT,CASSRGLAGVADTQYF
TRBD2,.,TRBJ2-1,TRBV5-1,TGCGCCAGCGGGCGGGAGCGCCACAATGAGCAGTTCTTC,CASGRERHNEQFF
TRBD2,medium-sized,TRBJ2-1,TRBV19,TGTGCCAGTGGTCTAGCGGGGAATGAGCAGTTCTTC,CASGLAGNEQFF
.,.,TRBJ2-7,TRBV5-4,TGTGCCAGCAGCTTTGGAGGCGAGCAGTACTTC,CASSFGGEQYF
TRBD2,.,TRBJ2-1,TRBV9,TGTGCCAGCAGCGTAGGGGCTAGCGGGACCTACAATGAGCAGTTCTTC,CASSVGASGTYNEQFF